The 29 T cell receptor beta chains given below trace back to one sample, sequenced in a study of T cell responses to AZD1222 COVID-19 vaccine. Libraries were prepared by immunoSEQ multiplex PCR; TCRdb keeps only in-frame clonotypes and omits some of them. The data contain approximately 110,000 clones, more than 70% of them singletons. The sample here was peripheral blood, taken on day 0 of AZD1222 vaccination. Source of these receptors: an adult in good health.

This sequence joins TRBV7-9 and TRBJ2-7; tentatively, D is TRBD2 (5 bases). In germline, CDR1 is SEHNR, CDR2 FQNEAQ (reference sequence). The CDR3 runs 13 residues. V was trimmed by 5 bases and J by 7 bases, leaving 15 bases between them. Written as DNA, the CDR3 is TGTGCCAGCAGCGAAGCGGCCCACTTGGAGCAGTACTTC. Its translation is CASSEAAHLEQYF.

The chain recombines TRBV5-4 with TRBJ2-5; TRBD2 is a possible D gene (5 bases). The CDR3 extends over 14 amino acids. Trimming took off 9 bases at V and 2 bases at J, with 17 bases between the two ends. Germline lookup yields CDR1 SGHNT and CDR2 YYREEE (reference sequence). CDR3 region: CATRTGSLQETQYF. CDR3 nucleotide sequence: TGTGCCACTCGGACTGGATCCCTACAAGAGACCCAGTACTTC. Supplemented by reference TRBV5-4 and TRBJ2-5, the full variable domain reads ETGVTQSPTHLIKTRGQQVTLRCSSQSGHNTVSWYQQALGQGPQFIFQYYREEENGRGNFPPRFSGLQFPNYSSELNVNALELDDSALYLCATRTGSLQETQYFGPGTRLLVL.

This chain joins TRBV9 and TRBJ2-5; 7 bases agree with TRBD1. The germline gives CDR1 SGDLS, CDR2 YYNGEE. This CDR3 is 17 amino acids long. J was trimmed by 1 base and V by 0 bases; bases with no gene match: 9. CDR3 sequence (DNA): TGTGCCAGCAGCGTAGTTGACAGGGCCTGGGGCCAAGAGACCCAGTACTTC. Translating it yields CASSVVDRAWGQETQYF. Full variable domain (rest looked up from reference TRBV9 and TRBJ2-5): DSGVTQTPKHLITATGQRVTLRCSPRSGDLSVYWYQQSLDQGLQFLIQYYNGEERAKGNILERFSAQQFPDLHSELNLSSLELGDSALYFCASSVVDRAWGQETQYFGPGTRLLVL.

The chain combines TRBV4-1 with TRBJ1-4; no clear D. Germline CDR1 MGHRA, CDR2 YSYEKL. With 1 base removed from V and 5 bases from J, the gap between germline ends came to 11 bases. This CDR3 comprises 15 residues. CDR3 in amino acids: CASSQGDNWNEKLFF. The CDR3 coding sequence is TGCGCCAGCAGCCAAGGCGACAATTGGAATGAAAAACTGTTTTTT.

V is TRBV7-2 and J is TRBJ2-3; no clear D. This CDR3 comprises 14 residues. V was shortened by 5 bases and J by 2 bases, with 11 bases between the two germline ends. CDR1 is SGHTA and CDR2 is FQGNSA in the germline V gene. As DNA, the CDR3 is TGTGCCAGCAGCCCCGATACGCTCACAGATACGCAGTATTTT. Translating gives CASSPDTLTDTQYF.

The gene calls are TRBV7-7 and TRBJ2-1, with D maybe TRBD2 (6 bases). With 4 bases removed from V and 9 bases from J, the gap between germline ends came to 13 bases. Germline-derived CDR1 and CDR2 are SSHAT and FNYEAQ (reference sequence). This CDR3 region has 13 residues. This CDR3 reads CASSSLGRGEQFF. CDR3 coding DNA: TGTGCCAGCAGCTCCCTGGGGCGGGGTGAGCAGTTCTTC. The entire variable domain, with the rest obtained from reference TRBV7-7 and TRBJ2-1, is as follows: GAGVSQSPRYKVTKRGQDVTLRCDPISSHATLYWYQQALGQGPEFLTYFNYEAQPDKSGLPSDRFSAERPEGSISTLTIQRTEQRDSAMYRCASSSLGRGEQFFGPGTRLTVL.

The chain is built from TRBV9 and TRBJ2-1, with a tentative D call TRBD1 (5 bases). This CDR3 has 13 residues. The germline V gene encodes CDR1 SGDLS and CDR2 YYNGEE. V was trimmed by 4 bases and J by 8 bases, leaving 13 bases between them. CDR3 in amino acids: CASSTDSGDEQFF. In DNA form, the CDR3 reads TGTGCCAGCAGCACCGACAGTGGCGATGAGCAGTTCTTC.

The chain is built from TRBV19 and TRBJ2-5; D is unclear. V dropped 6 bases and J dropped 4 bases, with 6 bases sitting between them. The CDR3 spans 11 residues. The V gene's germline CDR1 is LNHDA and CDR2 SQIVND (reference sequence). DNA of the CDR3: TGTGCCAGTAGGAGAGGAGAGACCCAGTACTTC. Amino acids: CASRRGETQYF.

This clone was detected once. The chain couples TRBV5-1 to TRBJ1-6, with a tentative D call TRBD1 (6 bases). The CDR3 has 13 residues. V lost 6 bases and J 7 bases, leaving 11 bases between the germline ends. The V gene's germline CDR1 is SGHRS and CDR2 YFSETQ. Written as DNA, the CDR3 is TGCGCCAGCAATATGGGGGCAAATTCACCCCTCCACTTT. This codes for CASNMGANSPLHF.

CDR3: CASSPAYEQYF. CDR3 nucleotide sequence: TGTGCCAGCAGCCCAGCCTACGAGCAGTACTTC. The chain uses TRBV28 and TRBJ2-7; the D is unclear. Per germline, CDR1 MDHEN and CDR2 SYDVKM. V was clipped by 6 bases and J by 2 bases, with 5 bases between them. This CDR3 comprises 11 residues.

V usage is TRBV5-1 and J usage is TRBJ2-6; TRBD1 might be the D (5 bases). Germline-derived CDR1 and CDR2 are SGHRS and YFSETQ. Trimming took off 4 bases at V and 2 bases at J, with 7 bases between the two ends. The CDR3 runs 14 residues. In DNA, the CDR3 is TGCGCCAGCAGCCCCAGGGCTGGGGCCAACGTCCTGACTTTC. Its translation is CASSPRAGANVLTF.

The rearrangement uses TRBV4-3 and TRBJ2-1, with 8 bases matching TRBD2. J gave up 3 bases and V 0 bases, and 4 bases lay outside the gene matches. The CDR3 is 16 residues long. Germline loops: CDR1 LGHNA, CDR2 YSLEER. In nucleotides, the CDR3 is TGCGCCAGCAGCCAAGATGCGGCGGGGGGCTACAATGAGCAGTTCTTC. Amino acids: CASSQDAAGGYNEQFF.

The chain combines TRBV5-4 with TRBJ2-7, with TRBD1 matching 9 bases. The V segment lost 2 bases and the J segment 5 bases; nucleotides outside the gene matches: 2. CDR3 length: 13 amino acids. Germline V lookup: CDR1 SGHNT, CDR2 YYREEE (reference sequence). CDR3 sequence reads: CASSLDRGDEQYV. CDR3 DNA: TGTGCCAGCAGCTTAGACAGGGGGGACGAGCAGTACGTC.

Notes on this clone: An end of the junction does not agree with germline; a read error may underlie this. V is TRBV19 and J is TRBJ1-5; maybe TRBD1 (6 bases). The CDR3 runs to 15 residues. The germline V gene encodes CDR1 LNHDA and CDR2 SQIVND (reference sequence). In nucleotides, the CDR3 is TGTGCCAGTACCCCCCACGGGGGCCGCAATCAGCCCCGGCATTTT. Its translation is CASTPHGGRNQPRHF.

The CDR3 spells CASRSTGESYTF. CDR3 coding DNA: TGTGCCAGCAGGAGTACAGGGGAGAGCTACACCTTC. The chain carries TRBV6-5 and TRBJ1-2; 7 bases fit TRBD1. CDR3 length: 12 residues. CDR1 MNHEY and CDR2 SVGAGI come from the germline V gene. Trimming took 6 bases from V and 9 from J; bases not matched to a gene: 7.

V usage is TRBV18 and J usage is TRBJ2-5; D call uncertain. Per the germline V gene, CDR1 is KGHSH and CDR2 is LQKENI. CDR3 length: 15 amino acids. Between the trimmed V and J ends, which lost 2 bases and 4 bases, there was a span of 14 bases. This CDR3 is CASSPDPGPGETQYF. The CDR3 coding sequence is TGTGCCAGCTCACCAGACCCAGGTCCGGGAGAGACCCAGTACTTC.

This chain links TRBV6-5 with TRBJ1-2, with unresolved D. Germline values: CDR1 MNHEY, CDR2 SVGAGI. CDR3 length equals 13 residues. V dropped 10 bases and J dropped 3 bases, with 15 bases sitting between them. The DNA for the CDR3 is TGTGCCACCCAGTGGAGGGAGGACTATGGCTACACCTTC. Translated, it gives CATQWREDYGYTF.

This chain connects TRBV7-2 to TRBJ2-5; D is possibly TRBD2 (5 bases). The CDR3 length is 15 residues. V lost 0 bases, J lost 1 base, and 9 bases lay in between. Germline CDR1 reads SGHTA; CDR2 reads FQGNSA. The CDR3, as DNA: TGTGCCAGCAGCTTAGCGCGGGTATCCCAAGAGACCCAGTACTTC. This codes for CASSLARVSQETQYF.

The V and J genes are TRBV6-2 or TRBV6-3 and TRBJ1-6; no firm D call. Germline CDR1 MNHEY, CDR2 SVGEGT. The V gene lost 2 bases and the J gene lost 7 bases, with 9 bases spanning the gap. The CDR3 loop spans 14 amino acids. The CDR3 is CASSYGVFNSPLHF. The CDR3 region has the DNA TGTGCCAGCAGTTACGGCGTATTCAATTCACCCCTCCACTTT.

The CDR3 sequence: CASSPVQGDRAPLHF. CDR3 nucleotide sequence: TGTGCCAGCAGCCCAGTCCAGGGGGATCGGGCACCCCTCCACTTT. The rearrangement joins TRBV5-8 to TRBJ1-6; 7 bases align to TRBD1. CDR1 and CDR2 from the germline V gene are SGHTS and YDEGEE. V dropped 4 bases and J dropped 11; count of bases not matched to a gene: 12. The length of the CDR3 is 15 residues.

J is TRBJ1-2 and V is TRBV28, with 10 nucleotides matching TRBD1. Germline CDR1 MDHEN, CDR2 SYDVKM. V gave up 6 bases and J gave up 2 bases; unmatched junction bases: 12. The CDR3 contains 17 residues. CDR3 region: CASSPGTGVLGNYGYTF. In nucleotides, the CDR3 is TGTGCCAGCAGCCCCGGGACAGGGGTTTTAGGGAACTATGGCTACACCTTC.

The chain employs TRBV4-2 and TRBJ1-1; tentatively, D is TRBD1 (5 bases). The CDR3 covers 16 residues. Germline CDR1 LGHNA, CDR2 YNFKEQ. V was shortened by 3 bases and J by 5 bases, with 19 bases between the two germline ends. CDR3 sequence: CASSQQRGVRGTEAFF. DNA of the CDR3: TGTGCCAGCAGCCAGCAACGGGGCGTACGGGGGACTGAAGCTTTCTTT.

The chain is built from TRBV10-3 and TRBJ2-7; no reliable D call. The V end was cut by 4 bases, the J end by 0 bases, with 7 bases between. The CDR3 contains 13 residues. Germline values: CDR1 ENHRY, CDR2 SYGVKD. CDR3 coding DNA: TGTGCCATCAGTGGTGGCAGCTCCTACGAGCAGTACTTC. This sequence encodes CAISGGSSYEQYF.

This clone was counted once. The genes are TRBV18 and TRBJ2-2; D perhaps matches TRBD1 (5 bases). The germline V gene encodes CDR1 KGHSH and CDR2 LQKENI. This CDR3 is 16 amino acids long. The germline V and J ends were trimmed by 2 bases and 3 bases, with 13 bases remaining between them. The CDR3 DNA reads as TGTGCCAGCTCACCATCTTTCGACAGTTACACCGGGGAGCTGTTTTTT. This encodes CASSPSFDSYTGELFF.

This chain connects TRBV9 to TRBJ1-1; D is possibly TRBD1 (5 bases). Germline V gene data show CDR1 as SGDLS and CDR2 as YYNGEE. The CDR3 runs to 14 residues. V lost 1 base and J 4 bases, leaving 11 bases between the germline ends. CDR3 nucleotide sequence: TGTGCCAGCAGCGTAACCTTGGGGGTCACTGAAGCTTTCTTT. Its protein is CASSVTLGVTEAFF.

The gene calls are TRBV24-1 and TRBJ2-1; the match to TRBD1 covers 10 bases. The germline V gene has CDR1 KGHDR and CDR2 SFDVKD. Trimming removed 6 bases from V and 7 bases from J; junction bases left unmatched: 8. This CDR3 spans 15 amino acids. The CDR3: CATSPTRDRGNEQFF. DNA for the CDR3: TGTGCCACCAGTCCCACCCGGGACAGGGGAAATGAGCAGTTCTTC.

The rearrangement links TRBV10-3 to TRBJ1-1, with TRBD1 identical over 11 bases. The V gene's germline CDR1 is ENHRY and CDR2 SYGVKD. The ends lost 6 bases at V and 4 bases at J; junction bases unmatched: 7. This CDR3 region has 15 residues. The CDR3 DNA is TGTGCCATCAGGGCCGGACAGGGGGCGACCACTGAAGCTTTCTTT. It encodes CAIRAGQGATTEAFF.

The chain employs TRBV19 and TRBJ2-1, with TRBD2 as a possible D gene (6 bases). This CDR3 spans 17 amino acids. The germline CDR1 and CDR2 sequences are LNHDA and SQIVND (reference sequence). The V end lost 6 bases, the J end lost 0 bases, and 18 bases lay between the germline ends. CDR3 coding DNA: TGTGCCAGTAGCTCGTTACCTCTAGCGTACTCCTACAATGAGCAGTTCTTC. Protein sequence: CASSSLPLAYSYNEQFF.

The chain is built from TRBV5-1 and TRBJ1-6; possibly TRBD1 for D (6 bases). Between the trimmed V and J ends, which lost 1 base and 5 bases, there was a span of 10 bases. CDR3 length equals 15 residues. CDR1 is SGHRS and CDR2 is YFSETQ in the germline V gene. The CDR3 protein is CASSLTTGNNSPLHF. Written as DNA, the CDR3 is TGCGCCAGCAGCTTGACGACAGGAAATAATTCACCCCTCCACTTT.